The T cell receptor beta chain described here comes from a study of T cells in Graves' hyperthyroidism and ophthalmopathy. Across the study: Specimen type is peripheral blood, collected at initial diagnosis prior to any treatment.

The study, taken as a whole, reports: Appearing also in blood were most of the thyroid clonotypes expanded above 0.001.

This clonotype occurred many times. The antigen remains undetermined. TCR beta CDR3 region amplification was performed from RNA transcripts. TCR CDR3 underwent first-round RT-PCR with the HTBI primer set. TCRdb reprocessed the multiplex PCR reads with MiXCR, giving one entry per CDR3 protein. The sample contains around 190,000 distinct CDR3 sequences, roughly 17% of which appear only once. Uncontrolled infection, other autoimmune disease, pregnancy or lactation barred patients from enrollment. This sample holds PBMCs from less than 11 ml fresh peripheral blood. Material for sequencing was blood. The sequence came from a woman aged 50 to 60 with Graves' hyperthyroidism.

The chain's CDR3 is CASSEEHRGVAYPYNEQFF. The CDR3 DNA reads TGCGCCAGCAGTGAGGAGCATCGGGGGGTAGCGTACCCCTACAATGAGCAGTTCTTC. The J gene is TRBJ2-1, the V gene TRBV10-1, with 7 bases fitting TRBD2. The CDR3 covers 19 residues. Germline V CDR1 and CDR2: WNHNN, SYGVQD (reference sequence). The junction had 15 bases not matched to a gene; V was cut back by 2 bases and J by 2 bases.